This TCR beta chain came from a study of response to subunit inactivated influenza vaccine. This clonotype was counted a few times. TCRdb independently ran MiXCR on the RT-PCR reads; one entry per CDR3 protein. The table has around 580,000 distinct CDR3 sequences, 14% seen once. CDR3 size: 14 residues. V was shortened by 0 bases and J by 4 bases, with 7 bases between the two germline ends. Germline assignment: CDR1 MNHEY and CDR2 SVGAGI. The sample was PBMCs from blood, taken approximately 13 days after vaccination. This receptor was taken from a man aged 50 to 59 who received an inactivated influenza vaccine. The chain employs TRBV6-5 and TRBJ2-4, with D uncertain. The CDR3 loop reads CASSYSRQKNIQYF. The CDR3 DNA follows: TGTGCCAGCAGTTACTCGCGTCAGAAAAACATTCAGTACTTC.